Below, 16 T cell receptor beta chains from the same sample are listed, as sequenced in a study of T-cell reconstitution after alpha-beta-depleted transplantation in children. Unique molecular identifiers were incorporated during preparation of the TCRbeta library. TCRdb independently ran MiXCR on the PCR reads; one entry per CDR3 protein. The table lists approximately 590,000 distinct CDR3 sequences, approximately 10% of them singletons. The input for sequencing was PBMCs from the stem cell graft donor, taken from the stem cell graft. Receptors originate from a human donor who donated a stem cell graft to a child with acute myeloid leukemia.

J is TRBJ2-2 and V is TRBV10-3; 11 positions match TRBD1. The germline V gene encodes CDR1 ENHRY and CDR2 SYGVKD. This CDR3 spans 16 amino acids. V dropped 7 bases and J dropped 4; count of bases not matched to a gene: 8. CDR3: CAITMGQGVPTGELFF. The CDR3 nucleotides are TGTGCCATCACCATGGGACAGGGGGTTCCCACCGGGGAGCTGTTTTTT.

This clonotype was recorded at least ten times. V gene TRBV10-3 combines with J gene TRBJ2-3; the D gene is possibly TRBD2 (6 bases). Germline lookup yields CDR1 ENHRY and CDR2 SYGVKD. The CDR3 length is 18 residues. V lost 0 bases and J lost 2, with 18 bases in between. The CDR3 here is CAISESIGSSDITDTQYF. The CDR3 DNA follows: TGTGCCATCAGTGAGTCGATTGGGTCTAGCGACATCACAGATACGCAGTATTTT.

This clonotype was recorded many times. This chain uses TRBV27 with TRBJ2-7; D not certain. The CDR3 length is 13 residues. Germline V gene lookup returns CDR1 MNHEY and CDR2 SMNVEV (reference sequence). V dropped 0 bases and J dropped 2 bases, with 5 bases sitting between them. CDR3 sequence (DNA): TGTGCCAGCAGTTTATCCGCACCCTACGAGCAGTACTTC. It is translated as CASSLSAPYEQYF.

The genes are TRBV6-5 and TRBJ1-2; 8 bases are a match to TRBD1. The germline V gene has CDR1 MNHEY and CDR2 SVGAGI. Germline trimming cut 7 bases from V and 6 bases from J; bases unmatched to any gene: 7. This CDR3 is 13 amino acids long. The CDR3 loop reads CASTGQGFNGYTF. CDR3 DNA: TGTGCCAGCACCGGACAGGGTTTTAATGGCTACACCTTC.

This clonotype was found many times. The chain recombines TRBV6-5 with TRBJ1-4, with 7 bases matching TRBD1. CDR1 is MNHEY and CDR2 is SVGAGI in the germline V gene. The trim removed 6 bases at V and 8 bases at J, leaving 12 bases unmatched. The CDR3 consists of 15 residues. The CDR3 reads CASSNRTGRREKLFF. In DNA form, the CDR3 reads TGTGCCAGCAGCAACAGGACAGGACGACGGGAAAAACTGTTTTTT.

The V call is TRBV28, the J call TRBJ2-4; D may be TRBD2 (5 bases). Trimming removed 6 bases at V and 3 bases at J, with 15 bases between. The germline gives CDR1 MDHEN, CDR2 SYDVKM. The CDR3 covers 15 residues. The CDR3 spells CASRTPSGGKNIQYF. The CDR3 nucleotides are TGTGCCAGCAGAACCCCGTCCGGAGGCAAAAACATTCAGTACTTC.

This chain joins TRBV20-1 and TRBJ1-1, with D maybe TRBD1 (6 bases). Germline V gives CDR1 DFQATT, CDR2 SNEGSKA (reference sequence). CDR3 size: 11 residues. Trimming took 6 bases from V and 7 from J, leaving 12 bases between them. CDR3 nucleotides: TGCAGTGCCATCACAGGGATTGAAGCTTTCTTT. Its protein is CSAITGIEAFF.

This clonotype occurred a few times. The rearrangement links TRBV7-3 to TRBJ2-1, with 11 bases identical to TRBD2. Trimming removed 5 bases from V and 4 bases from J; junction bases left unmatched: 4. The CDR3 spans 15 residues. The germline V gene encodes CDR1 SGHTA and CDR2 FQGTGA. CDR3 DNA sequence: TGTGCCAGCAGCCTACTAGCGGGAGAATACAATGAGCAGTTCTTC. Its protein is CASSLLAGEYNEQFF.

This clonotype was seen a handful of times. J is TRBJ1-6 and V is TRBV12-3 or TRBV12-4; TRBD1 might be the D (5 bases). Trimming shortened V by 2 bases and J by 6 bases, and 8 bases separated the two germline ends. The CDR3 sequence is 14 residues long. The CDR3 DNA sequence: TGTGCCAGCAGTTTACGTCAGGGTAATTCACCCCTCCACTTT. It translates to CASSLRQGNSPLHF.

This clonotype was seen more than once but under ten times. The rearrangement joins TRBV29-1 to TRBJ2-3; D unresolved. The germline gives CDR1 SQVTM, CDR2 ANQGSEA. CDR3 size: 13 residues. The V and J ends lost 4 bases and 2 bases respectively, with 10 bases between them. The CDR3 nucleotides are TGCAGCGTTGGCATGAGAGCCACAGATACGCAGTATTTT. It translates to CSVGMRATDTQYF.

The table lists this clonotype with a few counts. This chain joins TRBV4-2 and TRBJ2-1; 8 bases align to TRBD2. The CDR3 length is 15 residues. Per germline, CDR1 LGHNA and CDR2 YNFKEQ. V shed 0 bases and J 7 bases; nucleotides not matched to a gene: 5. The CDR3 nucleotides read TGTGCCAGCAGCCAAGATTTCGGGACTAGTAATGAGCAGTTCTTC. Its protein product is CASSQDFGTSNEQFF.

V usage is TRBV12-3 or TRBV12-4 and J usage is TRBJ1-1; a possible D gene is TRBD1 (6 bases). The CDR3 has 13 residues. The V and J ends lost 11 bases and 1 base respectively, with 14 bases between them. The CDR3 DNA reads TGTGCCTTCAGTTCGACAGGGAACACTGAAGCTTTCTTT. Translating it yields CAFSSTGNTEAFF.

This clonotype was seen at least ten times. The chain combines TRBV4-2 with TRBJ2-7; D may correspond to TRBD1 or TRBD2 (5 bases each). The CDR3 sequence is 14 residues long. The V end was cut by 1 base, the J end by 2 bases, with 9 bases between. Per the germline V gene, CDR1 is LGHNA and CDR2 is YNFKEQ. The CDR3 region is CASSQAGLTYEQYF. DNA of the CDR3: TGTGCCAGCAGCCAAGCGGGGCTTACCTACGAGCAGTACTTC.

The V and J genes are TRBV20-1 and TRBJ1-1; no clear D. This CDR3 region has 14 residues. V was clipped by 6 bases and J by 7 bases, with 21 bases between them. Germline V gene lookup returns CDR1 DFQATT and CDR2 SNEGSKA (reference sequence). The CDR3 is CSAPPSLKAIEAFF. CDR3 nucleotides: TGCAGTGCCCCCCCGAGCTTAAAGGCGATTGAAGCTTTCTTT.

A note on this clonotype: The final CDR3 position lacks the conserved phenylalanine or tryptophan, pointing to a likely read error. J is TRBJ1-5 and V is TRBV20-1, with D perhaps matching TRBD1 (6 bases). Germline values: CDR1 DFQATT, CDR2 SNEGSKA (reference sequence). The CDR3 runs to 16 residues. The V end lost 2 bases, the J end lost 4 bases, and 18 bases lay between the germline ends. The CDR3: CSARSAYQGRNQPQHY. DNA of the CDR3: TGCAGTGCTAGATCCGCCTATCAGGGGAGGAATCAGCCCCAGCATTAT.

The chain recombines TRBV28 with TRBJ1-3; D uncertain. V lost 4 bases, J lost 0 bases, and 10 bases lay in between. The CDR3 has 15 residues. Germline V lookup: CDR1 MDHEN, CDR2 SYDVKM. The CDR3 is CASSSDLYSGNTIYF. The CDR3 DNA follows: TGTGCCAGCAGTTCGGACCTTTACTCTGGAAACACCATATATTTT.